This T cell receptor beta chain was captured by sequencing in a study of CD8 T cells in ankylosing spondylitis. This clonotype has at least ten counts. Antigen: not known. TCRdb used MiXCR to reprocess the 5' RACE reads, holding one entry per CDR3 protein. This table holds some 220,000 distinct CDR3 sequences, about 10% found once. CDR1 is SGHTA, CDR2 FQGNSA, per germline. The CDR3 extends over 16 amino acids. Trimming stripped 1 base from V and 5 bases from J, with 15 bases between. Findings and limits, study-wide: A TCR beta motif of 7 to 9 highly homologous variants seemed to mark ankylosing spondylitis blood. Earlier literature documents some of the motif variants in reactive arthritis synovial fluid and blood.

The origin of this receptor is a male donor with ankylosing spondylitis or in good health (not recorded which). Sequencing used blood, either unsorted or a sorted T cell fraction (not recorded which). The chain carries TRBV7-2 and TRBJ1-5; D gene uncertain. The CDR3 DNA reads as TGTGCCAGCAGCTTAGGGGTCCCAAGGTTAGATCAGCCCCAGCATTTT. Translating it yields CASSLGVPRLDQPQHF.